The 15 T cell receptor beta chains below come from one sample, sequenced in a study of long-term antiretroviral therapy in people with HIV. Version v3.0 of the immunoSEQ assay was performed at survey level. The table came from immunoSEQ multiplex PCR; TCRdb's copy has only in-frame clones and leaves some out. The table includes 48,000 or so clones, roughly four fifths detected once. This sample comprised unsorted PBMCs, obtained 0.8 years after starting antiretroviral therapy. The source is a woman aged 18-35 years with HIV.

The chain is built from TRBV4-3 and TRBJ2-1; TRBD2 aligns across 10 bases. There are 13 residues in the CDR3. Per germline, CDR1 LGHNA and CDR2 YSLEER. Trimming took 4 bases from V and 9 from J; bases not matched to a gene: 3. The CDR3: CASSRRLAGEQFF. The CDR3 DNA follows: TGCGCCAGCAGCCGCCGACTAGCGGGTGAGCAGTTCTTC.

The CDR3, as DNA: TGTGCCAGCAGCTTTACAGGGAATGAAAAACTGTTTTTT. Amino acid sequence: CASSFTGNEKLFF. The V call is TRBV7-9, the J call TRBJ1-4; D is perhaps TRBD1 (6 bases). Germline V gene data show CDR1 as SEHNR and CDR2 as FQNEAQ (reference sequence). Trimming shortened V by 3 bases and J by 5 bases, and 7 bases separated the two germline ends. The CDR3 runs 13 residues.

The chain employs TRBV19 and TRBJ2-7; weak D call: TRBD2 (6 bases). V lost 4 bases and J 6 bases, leaving 16 bases between the germline ends. Germline V gene sequence: CDR1 LNHDA, CDR2 SQIVND (reference sequence). The length of the CDR3 is 14 residues. Written as DNA, the CDR3 is TGTGCCAGTAGTACCCGGGGGAGAACGGCCGAGCAGTACTTC. It encodes CASSTRGRTAEQYF.

V is TRBV9 and J is TRBJ2-7; tentatively, D is TRBD1 or TRBD2 (7 bases each). V was shortened by 2 bases and J by 4 bases, with 10 bases between the two germline ends. Germline CDR1 reads SGDLS; CDR2 reads YYNGEE. This CDR3 contains 13 residues. The CDR3 DNA sequence: TGTGCCAGCAGCGTGCAGGGGGGGTACGAGCAGTACTTC. Protein product: CASSVQGGYEQYF.

V gene TRBV18 combines with J gene TRBJ1-1; D not resolved. The V gene's germline CDR1 is KGHSH and CDR2 LQKENI. CDR3 length: 11 residues. V was clipped by 3 bases and J by 7 bases, with 6 bases between them. The CDR3 here is CASSPKNEAFF. The CDR3 DNA is TGTGCCAGCTCACCGAAAAATGAAGCTTTCTTT.

The chain combines TRBV19 with TRBJ2-5; TRBD2 agrees at 7 bases. With V trimmed by 3 bases and J by 1 base, 8 bases remained unmatched. From germline, CDR1 is LNHDA and CDR2 SQIVND (reference sequence). This CDR3 is 16 amino acids long. The CDR3 DNA reads TGTGCCAGTAGTATGGGAGCGGGGCCCTTCCAAGAGACCCAGTACTTC. The encoded protein is CASSMGAGPFQETQYF. Full variable domain (outside the CDR3, taken from reference TRBV19 and TRBJ2-5): DGGITQSPKYLFRKEGQNVTLSCEQNLNHDAMYWYRQDPGQGLRLIYYSQIVNDFQKGDIAEGYSVSREKKESFPLTVTSAQKNPTAFYLCASSMGAGPFQETQYFGPGTRLLVL.

J is TRBJ2-1 and V is TRBV9; D ambiguous. The CDR3 is 13 residues long. Germline V gene data show CDR1 as SGDLS and CDR2 as YYNGEE. V lost 0 bases, J lost 9 bases, and 10 bases lay in between. The CDR3 loop reads CASSVVSDGEQFF. For the CDR3, the DNA is TGTGCCAGCAGCGTAGTCTCGGATGGTGAGCAGTTCTTC.

The chain uses TRBV2 and TRBJ2-2; D is undetermined. There are 13 residues in the CDR3. V lost 4 bases and J lost 4, with 7 bases in between. Per germline, CDR1 SNHLY and CDR2 FYNNEI. The CDR3: CASSGTGTGELFF. DNA of the CDR3: TGTGCCAGCAGTGGAACGGGCACCGGGGAGCTGTTTTTT. The whole variable domain, filled in from reference TRBV2 and TRBJ2-2, reads EPEVTQTPSHQVTQMGQEVILRCVPISNHLYFYWYRQILGQKVEFLVSFYNNEISEKSEIFDDQFSVERPDGSNFTLKIRSTKLEDSAMYFCASSGTGTGELFFGEGSRLTVL.

This chain uses TRBV27 with TRBJ2-1, with D possibly matching TRBD2 (6 bases). The CDR3 consists of 13 residues. Trimming stripped 9 bases from V and 3 bases from J, with 12 bases between. Germline CDR1 reads MNHEY; CDR2 reads SMNVEV (reference sequence). CDR3 protein: CASAGLLYNEQFF. CDR3 DNA sequence: TGTGCCAGTGCGGGACTGCTCTACAATGAGCAGTTCTTC.

The chain links TRBV9 to TRBJ2-3; D is ambiguous. With 0 bases removed from V and 3 bases from J, the gap between germline ends came to 5 bases. There are 13 residues in the CDR3. Germline values: CDR1 SGDLS, CDR2 YYNGEE. CDR3 protein: CASSVVETDTQYF. CDR3 nucleotide sequence: TGTGCCAGCAGCGTAGTGGAGACAGATACGCAGTATTTT. Looking up the rest from reference TRBV9 and TRBJ2-3 gives the full variable domain: DSGVTQTPKHLITATGQRVTLRCSPRSGDLSVYWYQQSLDQGLQFLIQYYNGEERAKGNILERFSAQQFPDLHSELNLSSLELGDSALYFCASSVVETDTQYFGPGTRLTVL.

This clone was observed a single time. The chain carries TRBV5-1 and TRBJ2-1, with 7 positions matching TRBD2. CDR3 length: 14 residues. Germline V gene lookup returns CDR1 SGHRS and CDR2 YFSETQ. V was clipped by 4 bases and J by 7 bases; unmatched bases: 8. CDR3 in amino acids: CASSAPGLKNEQFF. CDR3 in DNA: TGCGCCAGCAGCGCACCGGGACTAAAGAATGAGCAGTTCTTC.

The V and J genes are TRBV20-1 and TRBJ1-5, with D hard to call. From germline, CDR1 is DFQATT and CDR2 SNEGSKA (reference sequence). V gave up 6 bases and J gave up 7 bases, with 7 bases separating them. The CDR3 totals 10 residues. CDR3 residues: CSAFTQPQHF. The CDR3 DNA reads as TGCAGTGCCTTTACACAGCCCCAGCATTTT.

This rearrangement joins TRBV27 to TRBJ1-1, with D possibly matching TRBD1 (6 bases). Trimming left V 7 bases short and J 2 bases short, with 17 bases between. Per the germline V gene, CDR1 is MNHEY and CDR2 is SMNVEV (reference sequence). This CDR3 region has 15 residues. The CDR3 DNA follows: TGTGCCAGCAACTTGAATACAGGGTTTAACACTGAAGCTTTCTTT. As protein: CASNLNTGFNTEAFF.

The V and J genes are TRBV27 and TRBJ1-2; the D gene is possibly TRBD1 (5 bases). Germline V gene data show CDR1 as MNHEY and CDR2 as SMNVEV (reference sequence). The V and J ends lost 2 bases and 1 base respectively, with 17 bases between them. The CDR3 spans 17 residues. The CDR3 DNA reads as TGTGCCAGCAGTTTACGAGGGACCGACGCACTTAACTATGGCTACACCTTC. It is translated as CASSLRGTDALNYGYTF.

The chain recombines TRBV18 with TRBJ1-1; 12 nucleotides agree with TRBD1. Germline CDR1 KGHSH, CDR2 LQKENI. J gave up 4 bases and V 2 bases, and 5 bases lay outside the gene matches. The CDR3 covers 16 residues. Here the CDR3 reads CASSPGDRGRGTEAFF. CDR3 DNA sequence: TGTGCCAGCTCACCAGGGGACAGGGGGCGCGGCACTGAAGCTTTCTTT.